This TCR beta chain came from a study of cytomegalovirus exposure and HLA in healthy donors. Study-level results: The study labeled 150 or so TCR beta chains cytomegalovirus-associated. TCR clusters originating in the first cohort tended to co-occur in the 120 validation repertoires, according to a later analysis.

With V trimmed by 4 bases and J by 2 bases, 10 bases remained unmatched. The CDR3 covers 16 residues. The germline gives CDR1 SGHVS, CDR2 FNYEAQ. Sequenced by immunoSEQ multiplex PCR; TCRdb stores in-frame clones only, minus some. Among about 260,000 clones listed, around 90% were seen once. This clone was observed a single time. The antigen is undetermined. The sample taken for sequencing was PBMCs. This chain links TRBV7-6 with TRBJ1-1; TRBD1 aligns across 7 bases. This TCR was sampled from a woman aged 30 to 39 in good health and CMV-seronegative. Here the CDR3 DNA reads TGTGCCAGCAGCTACGACTACAGGGGATCTAACACTGAAGCTTTCTTT. Translated: CASSYDYRGSNTEAFF.